Listed here is a single T cell receptor beta chain. The antigen remains undetermined. The sample comes from a study of blood T cells in healthy people across ages. General study points: In these data, TCR beta diversity tracked strongly with naive T cell percentage. The lack of PBMC sorting stopped any conclusive naive versus antigen-experienced comparison. Researchers deemed the diversity estimates from one million T cells underestimates. As age increased, TCR beta diversity per million T cells fell in a roughly linear fashion.

Primed by a sample-barcoded 5' primer and a J-beta primer mix, a second PCR proceeded for roughly 7 to 11 cycles. TCRdb redid the calling of the 5' RACE reads with MiXCR, one entry per CDR3 protein. The table has more than 800,000 distinct CDR3 sequences, around 30% seen once. Germline-derived CDR1 and CDR2 are MNHEY and SVGEGT. The CDR3 totals 19 residues. V shed 2 bases and J shed 2 bases, with 23 bases lying between them. The chain is built from TRBV6-2 or TRBV6-3 and TRBJ2-3; D may be TRBD2 (5 bases). The clonotype was recovered from a woman of 80 years or more in good health. Source material: blood. This chain's CDR3 is CASSYLLIGRGLSTDTQYF. CDR3 coding DNA: TGTGCCAGCAGTTACCTCCTAATTGGACGAGGGTTATCCACAGATACGCAGTATTTT.